This entry is about one T cell receptor beta chain. This clonotype was observed at least ten times. The antigen this receptor binds is unknown. The record has no base qualities; no much larger clone is one base away. The entry originates in a study of human T cells and chemical hapten exposure (dated by TCRdb to about 2021). Regarding the complete study: For sensitization, 2% DPC in acetone was applied to a 2 cm by 2 cm area of upper inner arm skin. Weekly therapeutic DPC doses were additionally applied to the scalp of patients throughout the approximately 23-week study period. Patch tests used Finn chambers with 0.01% DPC on the upper back, scored after 6 days by International Contact Dermatitis Research Group standards. The patient cohort, mostly female, included alopecia areata with under or over 50% scalp involvement, alopecia totalis and alopecia universalis. Libraries were pooled for sequencing, and variation in per-sample TCR yields was attributed mainly to small differences in library volumes within the pool. The study tracked peripheral blood TCR repertoire changes in vivo during primary and secondary sensitization to the hapten diphenylcyclopropenone (DPC) in alopecia patients. Blood was sampled from patients pre-sensitization (week 0) and at 2, 6 and about 24 weeks after DPC sensitization. For TCR sequencing, blood came from 25 to 35 alopecia patients at anywhere from one to four time points (pre-sensitization, 2, 6 and 24 weeks). The study at large found these results: After repeated subsampling, changes were observed in the strength of the expansion versus patch-test correlation and in the threshold at which the correlation became significant. Because every patient had alopecia, a presumed autoimmune disease, the patients' immune response might differ from that of healthy individuals. The number of TCRs above 1 in 1000 frequency did not change with DPC sensitization; there was no evidence of global repertoire structure alterations. Significantly more large CDR3 similarity clusters were formed by expanded TCRs than by pre-sensitization or healthy control sets, consistent with antigen-driven responses. The number of PT1 expanded TCRs positively correlated with patch test score, significant at thresholds 8, 16 and 32 but not 4.

The library was obtained by RACE. The instrument was a NextSeq 500. During library preparation, unique molecular identifiers were attached to individual cDNA molecules so that TCRs could be counted quantitatively and reproducibly. Both TCR alpha and TCR beta chains were sequenced from each blood RNA sample. Per the authors' processing: Samples had a median of 95,638 TCRs, with a range from roughly 20,000 to 700,000. V, J and CDR3 annotation of the TCR reads was carried out using the Decombinator software suite. Every sample was subsampled to the same number of TCRs (28,000) for the PS versus PT1 abundance plots. Expanded TCRs were defined as absent before sensitization and observed at least eight times at the 2-week time point. The raw public data were reprocessed by TCRdb itself: fastp quality trimming at Q25, MiXCR clonotype calling, in-frame beta chains only. Entries are consolidated by CDR3 protein sequence, retaining the most common genes and DNA. TCRdb's processing, not the authors' own work, is the source of the V and J calls. This sample holds some 64,000 distinct CDR3 sequences; roughly 11% were observed only once. The ten biggest clones cover 2% to 3% of the sample.

The sample's time point, from its label and the paper: patch test 3, about 24 weeks after DPC sensitization. The sample's treatment or condition, from its label and the paper: therapeutic diphenylcyclopropenone sensitization with weekly scalp DPC. At each patch-test visit, blood was drawn before the patch test was applied. Patients were considered eligible if aged 18 to 70, diagnosed with alopecia and deemed suitable for DPC therapy, and patients were excluded if pregnant. Total RNA was isolated from unfractionated whole blood collected in Tempus Blood RNA tubes. The CDR3 has 16 amino acids, counting the end cysteine and phenylalanine. Only the CDR3 part of the read is kept: 48 bases, read in frame from the first base. V is cut back by 6 bases and J by 8 bases, with 10 bases in the junction unmatched. From a lookup of the germline V gene, CDR1 and CDR2 are SGHTA and FQGNSA.

This receptor was obtained from a young woman with alopecia areata. Some clones in this sample may be carry-over from other donors' samples. Sequenced material: whole blood, taken in connection with sensitization to the hapten diphenylcyclopropenone (DPC). The sequence is built from TRBV7-2 and TRBJ2-1, and TRBD2 matches 13 of the central bases. The DNA sequence is given as TGTGCCAGCAGAAGGACTAGCGGGAGAATTGTGGATGAGCAGTTCTTC. Its product reads: CASRRTSGRIVDEQFF.